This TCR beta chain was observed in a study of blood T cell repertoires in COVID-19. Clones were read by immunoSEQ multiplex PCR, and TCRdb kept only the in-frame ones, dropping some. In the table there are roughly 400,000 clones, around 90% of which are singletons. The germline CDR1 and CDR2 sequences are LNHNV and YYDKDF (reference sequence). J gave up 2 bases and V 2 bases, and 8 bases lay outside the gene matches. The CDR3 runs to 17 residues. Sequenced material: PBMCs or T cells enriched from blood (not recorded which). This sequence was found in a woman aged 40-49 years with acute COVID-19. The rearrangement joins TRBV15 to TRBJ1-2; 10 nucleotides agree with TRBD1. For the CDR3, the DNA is TGTGCCACCAGCAGACGACAGGGGGCCACTCAGAACTATGGCTACACCTTC. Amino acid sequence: CATSRRQGATQNYGYTF.